Included here is one T cell receptor beta chain sequence, with context. Its antigen is not identified. From germline, CDR1 is MDHEN and CDR2 SYDVKM. Trimming left V 6 bases short and J 4 bases short, with 12 bases between. The CDR3 covers 13 residues. The data were taken from a study of shared clonotypes between healthy human individuals. Study at large: The composition of the donors was a couple of women and three men aged 18 to 49.

Profiling relied on immunoSEQ multiplex PCR, and the TCRdb table lists in-frame clones only, not all of them. This table has millions of clones, 80% to 95% appearing once. Study outcomes and limitations: With several donors compared, 4.5% to 6.5% of naive CD4 clonotypes were shared. Researchers sampled only blood; tissue repertoires likely differ.

Caucasian adults residing in Nashville, Tennessee made up all the donors. Sequencing used naive CD4+ T cells from PBMCs. As for subset: CD45RA+ positively selected. The sequence was obtained from a man aged 18 to 29 in good health. Some clones in this sample may be carry-over from other donors' samples. The genes are TRBV28 and TRBJ1-2, with D hard to call. Here the CDR3 DNA reads TGTGCCAGCAGCGCACACGAAATCTATGGCTACACCTTC. It translates to CASSAHEIYGYTF.